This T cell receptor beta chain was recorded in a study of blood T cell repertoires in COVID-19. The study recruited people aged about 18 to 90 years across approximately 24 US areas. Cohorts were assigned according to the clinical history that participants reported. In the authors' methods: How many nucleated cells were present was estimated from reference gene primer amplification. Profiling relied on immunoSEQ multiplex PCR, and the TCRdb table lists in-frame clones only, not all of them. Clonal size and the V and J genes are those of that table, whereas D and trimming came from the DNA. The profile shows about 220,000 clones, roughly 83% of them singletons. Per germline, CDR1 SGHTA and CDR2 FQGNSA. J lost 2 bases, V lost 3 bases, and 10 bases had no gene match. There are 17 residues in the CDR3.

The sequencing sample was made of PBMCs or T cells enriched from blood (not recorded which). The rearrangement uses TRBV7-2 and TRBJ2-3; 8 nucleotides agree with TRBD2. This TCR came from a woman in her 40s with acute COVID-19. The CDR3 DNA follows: TGTGCCAGCAGCTTTTTTCTCGGGGGGGCCCCCACAGATACGCAGTATTTT. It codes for CASSFFLGGAPTDTQYF.